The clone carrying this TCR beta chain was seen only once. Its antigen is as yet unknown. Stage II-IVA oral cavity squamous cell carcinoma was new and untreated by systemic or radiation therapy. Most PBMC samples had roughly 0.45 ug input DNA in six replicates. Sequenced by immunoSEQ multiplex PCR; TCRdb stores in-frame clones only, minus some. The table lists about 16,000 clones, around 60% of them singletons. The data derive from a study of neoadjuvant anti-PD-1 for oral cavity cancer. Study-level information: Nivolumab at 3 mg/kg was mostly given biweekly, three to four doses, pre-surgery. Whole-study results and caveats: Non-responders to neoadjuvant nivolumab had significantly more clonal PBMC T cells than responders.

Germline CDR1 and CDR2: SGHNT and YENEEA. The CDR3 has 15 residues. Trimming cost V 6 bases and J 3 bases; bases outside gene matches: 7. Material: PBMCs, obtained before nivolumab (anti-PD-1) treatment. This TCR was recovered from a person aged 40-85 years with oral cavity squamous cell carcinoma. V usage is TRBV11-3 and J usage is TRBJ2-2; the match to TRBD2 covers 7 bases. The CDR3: CASSGGRADTGELFF. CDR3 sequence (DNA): TGTGCCAGCAGTGGAGGGAGGGCAGACACCGGGGAGCTGTTTTTT.